The 22 T cell receptor beta chains given below trace back to one sample, sequenced in a study of blood T cell repertoires in COVID-19. Repertoires were generated with immunoSEQ multiplex PCR, while TCRdb's copy carries only in-frame clones and drops some. Here the sample spans about 100,000 clones, about nine tenths being singletons. The sequenced sample was peripheral blood. The receptors shown here come from a man aged 45 to 65 with acute or convalescent COVID-19.

The rearrangement links TRBV29-1 to TRBJ2-5, with D maybe TRBD1 (5 bases). The CDR3 is 12 residues long. The germline V and J ends were trimmed by 6 bases and 2 bases, with 10 bases remaining between them. CDR1 SQVTM and CDR2 ANQGSEA come from the germline V gene. CDR3 sequence: CSVGRLQETQYF. The CDR3 nucleotides are TGCAGCGTGGGGCGTCTACAAGAGACCCAGTACTTC.

The CDR3 region is CASSQLGTSAYQETQYF. As DNA, the CDR3 is TGTGCCAGCAGCCAATTAGGGACTAGCGCGTACCAAGAGACCCAGTACTTC. This rearrangement joins TRBV11-2 to TRBJ2-5; 10 bases align to TRBD2. The CDR3 runs to 17 residues. Germline-derived CDR1 and CDR2 are SGHAT and FQNNGV. The V gene end was trimmed by 5 bases and the J gene end by 0 bases; junction bases not matched to a gene: 9.

CDR3 residues: CATSDKTGTGVDGYTF. The CDR3 nucleotides are TGTGCCACCAGTGACAAAACCGGGACAGGGGTCGATGGCTACACCTTC. V is TRBV24-1 and J is TRBJ1-2; 10 bases are a match to TRBD1. After removal of 4 bases from V and 6 bases from J, the junction contained 10 bases not matched to a gene. Germline values: CDR1 KGHDR, CDR2 SFDVKD. CDR3 length: 16 residues.

The chain recombines TRBV28 with TRBJ1-2; D is ambiguous. In germline, CDR1 is MDHEN, CDR2 SYDVKM. CDR3 length equals 12 residues. The ends were cut back, 6 bases at V and 7 bases at J, with 12 bases in the middle. The chain's CDR3 is CASSDSRSGYTF. Written as DNA, the CDR3 is TGTGCCAGCAGCGACTCAAGAAGTGGCTACACCTTC.

The chain links TRBV5-1 to TRBJ2-1, with D perhaps TRBD1 (5 bases). CDR3 length: 14 residues. Germline V gives CDR1 SGHRS, CDR2 YFSETQ. V lost 3 bases and J lost 5, with 12 bases in between. The CDR3 loop is CASSYGTGNNEQFF. The CDR3 bases are TGCGCCAGCAGCTACGGTACAGGCAACAATGAGCAGTTCTTC.

This chain joins TRBV11-2 and TRBJ2-7; perhaps TRBD2 as D (6 bases). Trimming stripped 6 bases from V and 3 bases from J, with 15 bases between. CDR1 is SGHAT and CDR2 is FQNNGV in the germline V gene. The CDR3 totals 14 residues. This CDR3 reads CASRGPGLVYEQYF. For the CDR3, the DNA is TGTGCCAGCAGGGGTCCGGGACTGGTCTACGAGCAGTACTTC.

The gene calls are TRBV27 and TRBJ1-2, with TRBD1 identical over 9 bases. This CDR3 is 17 amino acids long. V shed 6 bases, J shed 0 bases, and the junction held 11 bases outside the gene matches. Germline V CDR1 and CDR2: MNHEY, SMNVEV (reference sequence). The CDR3 loop reads CASRGQGEIFTNYGYTF. The CDR3 coding sequence is TGTGCCAGCAGGGGACAGGGTGAGATCTTCACTAACTATGGCTACACCTTC.

The chain employs TRBV3-1 (or the pseudogene TRBV3-2) and TRBJ1-3; D is possibly TRBD1 (6 bases). The CDR3 extends over 17 amino acids. Trimming took off 3 bases at V and 0 bases at J, with 15 bases between the two ends. CDR1 LGHDT and CDR2 YNNKEL come from the germline V gene (reference sequence). The CDR3 nucleotides read TGTGCCAGCAGCCACAGACAGGCCCCGGCCTCTGGAAACACCATATATTTT. This sequence encodes CASSHRQAPASGNTIYF.

The chain links TRBV9 to TRBJ2-1; possibly TRBD2 for D (6 bases). Per germline, CDR1 SGDLS and CDR2 YYNGEE. This CDR3 is built from 14 residues. The V gene lost 1 base and the J gene lost 5 bases, with 10 bases spanning the gap. The CDR3 DNA reads as TGTGCCAGCAGCGTAATTAGCGGAGACAATGAGCAGTTCTTC. Translation gives CASSVISGDNEQFF.

The chain recombines TRBV7-9 with TRBJ2-1; TRBD1 agrees at 8 bases. From germline, CDR1 is SEHNR and CDR2 FQNEAQ (reference sequence). Unmatched junction bases numbered 11, after V lost 1 base and J lost 0 bases. CDR3 length: 19 amino acids. In DNA, the CDR3 is TGTGCCAGCAGCTTAGACTGGAGGACAGGGACAAGCTCCTACAATGAGCAGTTCTTC. Its protein product is CASSLDWRTGTSSYNEQFF.

The gene calls are TRBV10-3 and TRBJ2-1; D unresolved. Trimming took off 10 bases at V and 7 bases at J, with 11 bases between the two ends. CDR1 and CDR2 from the germline V gene are ENHRY and SYGVKD. The CDR3 is made up of 11 amino acids. The CDR3 region has the DNA TGTGCCACCTCCCGAGAGAATGAGCAGTTCTTC. It is translated as CATSRENEQFF.

The chain employs TRBV9 and TRBJ2-7; 8 nucleotides match TRBD2. J was trimmed by 2 bases and V by 3 bases; bases with no gene match: 1. The CDR3 runs 13 residues. Germline CDR1 SGDLS, CDR2 YYNGEE. The CDR3 spells CASSEGLAYEQYF. CDR3 DNA sequence: TGTGCCAGCAGCGAGGGACTAGCCTACGAGCAGTACTTC.

The gene calls are TRBV15 and TRBJ1-2, with 8 bases that match TRBD1. J was trimmed by 2 bases and V by 7 bases; bases with no gene match: 3. Germline V gives CDR1 LNHNV, CDR2 YYDKDF (reference sequence). This CDR3 spans 13 amino acids. The CDR3 is CATTRDRNYGYTF. In nucleotides, the CDR3 is TGTGCCACCACCCGGGACAGGAACTATGGCTACACCTTC.

This chain joins TRBV2 and TRBJ1-1; 8 nucleotides align to TRBD1. V trimming: 3 bases; J trimming: 7 bases; junction bases outside the gene matches: 7. Germline-derived CDR1 and CDR2 are SNHLY and FYNNEI. The CDR3 spans 14 residues. The CDR3 DNA follows: TGTGCCAGCAGTGATGGACAGGGACGAATTGAAGCTTTCTTT. Amino acids: CASSDGQGRIEAFF. Full variable domain (remainder filled in from reference TRBV2 and TRBJ1-1): EPEVTQTPSHQVTQMGQEVILRCVPISNHLYFYWYRQILGQKVEFLVSFYNNEISEKSEIFDDQFSVERPDGSNFTLKIRSTKLEDSAMYFCASSDGQGRIEAFFGQGTRLTVV.

The CDR3: CASSPRTGVYEQYF. The CDR3, as DNA: TGTGCCAGCAGTCCCAGGACAGGGGTCTACGAGCAGTACTTC. The J gene is TRBJ2-7, the V gene TRBV2, with 9 bases aligning to TRBD1. V lost 5 bases and J lost 3; bases outside the gene matches: 5. CDR1 SNHLY and CDR2 FYNNEI come from the germline V gene. This CDR3 has 14 residues.

This clone was found once. This chain connects TRBV18 to TRBJ2-5; D not resolved. The CDR3 is 14 residues long. Germline-derived CDR1 and CDR2 are KGHSH and LQKENI. V lost 4 bases and J lost 1, with 10 bases in between. The CDR3 bases are TGTGCCAGCTCACGGTTGGGCGTCCAAGAGACCCAGTACTTC. Translation gives CASSRLGVQETQYF.

This chain uses TRBV7-9 with TRBJ1-6; 7 bases agree with TRBD1. This CDR3 spans 13 amino acids. Trimming at V came to 10 bases and at J to 8 bases, leaving 8 bases not matched to a gene. Germline V gene lookup returns CDR1 SEHNR and CDR2 FQNEAQ (reference sequence). CDR3 DNA: TGTGCCAACCACAGGGGAGAAGATTCACCCCTCCACTTT. Translating it yields CANHRGEDSPLHF. The variable domain in full, completed from reference TRBV7-9 and TRBJ1-6, reads DTGVSQNPRHKITKRGQNVTFRCDPISEHNRLYWYRQTLGQGPEFLTYFQNEAQLEKSRLLSDRFSAERPKGSFSTLEIQRTEQGDSAMYLCANHRGEDSPLHFGNGTRLTVT.

This clone has just a few counts. The chain's CDR3 is CASVYREGYGYTF. The CDR3, as DNA: TGTGCCAGTGTTTACAGGGAGGGGTATGGCTACACCTTC. This chain connects TRBV19 to TRBJ1-2; D may be TRBD1 (6 bases). The CDR3 is made up of 13 amino acids. V lost 8 bases and J lost 5, with 15 bases in between. Germline lookup yields CDR1 LNHDA and CDR2 SQIVND (reference sequence).

CDR3 sequence reads: CASGPSGTLYNEQFF. The DNA for the CDR3 is TGTGCTAGTGGACCTAGCGGGACTCTCTACAATGAGCAGTTCTTC. V gene TRBV12-5 combines with J gene TRBJ2-1; 9 positions agree with TRBD2. Germline V CDR1 and CDR2: LGHNT, FRNRAP. Unmatched junction bases numbered 6, after V lost 6 bases and J lost 3 bases. CDR3 length: 15 residues.

The CDR3 DNA reads as TGTGCCACCAGCAGAAGACAGGATCGGTCACCCCTCCACTTT. Translating it yields CATSRRQDRSPLHF. This chain connects TRBV15 to TRBJ1-6, with D maybe TRBD1 (6 bases). Trimming pared 2 bases from V and 10 bases from J, leaving 12 bases between. This CDR3 contains 14 residues. The germline gives CDR1 LNHNV, CDR2 YYDKDF (reference sequence).

V gene TRBV27 combines with J gene TRBJ2-1; 9 nucleotides line up with TRBD2. CDR3 length: 17 amino acids. Germline V gene data show CDR1 as MNHEY and CDR2 as SMNVEV (reference sequence). The V and J ends lost 10 bases and 4 bases, in that order; junction bases with no gene match: 17. The CDR3 region has the DNA TGTGCCACAAAAAGGGGGACGGGGCTAGCGGGATACAATGAGCAGTTCTTC. The encoded protein is CATKRGTGLAGYNEQFF.

The chain combines TRBV6-5 with TRBJ1-1; D might be TRBD1 (6 bases). Trimming took off 8 bases at V and 8 bases at J, with 21 bases between the two ends. CDR1 is MNHEY, CDR2 SVGAGI, per germline. The CDR3 has 14 residues. The CDR3 is CASVPPGTPREAFF. The CDR3 DNA follows: TGTGCCAGCGTCCCCCCCGGGACACCAAGAGAAGCTTTCTTT.